A single sample is the source of the 26 T cell receptor beta chains below, sequenced in a study of Ad26.COV2.S vaccination and SARS-CoV-2 variants. The table came from immunoSEQ multiplex PCR; TCRdb's copy has only in-frame clones and leaves some out. Among around 300,000 clones listed, about 90% were seen once. The treatment here: about 20 received Ad26.COV2.S at low or high dose, single or two shots; 5 received placebo; per-sample allocation not given. Day 63 after the first injection of vaccine or placebo was the sampling time. This sample comprised peripheral blood, obtained in a trial of Ad26.COV2.S vaccine versus placebo. These receptors were collected from a person aged 18-65 years who received the Ad26.COV2.S COVID-19 vaccine or a placebo.

The V call is TRBV25-1, the J call TRBJ2-2, with TRBD1 matching over 10 bases. V dropped 6 bases and J dropped 2; count of bases not matched to a gene: 12. Germline CDR1 MGHDK, CDR2 SYGVNS. This CDR3 has 18 residues. CDR3 loop: CASRETLTGGYNTGELFF. In nucleotides, the CDR3 is TGTGCCAGCAGAGAAACCCTGACAGGGGGCTATAACACCGGGGAGCTGTTTTTT.

The gene calls are TRBV7-3 and TRBJ2-1, with 8 bases aligning to TRBD2. Germline V gene data show CDR1 as SGHTA and CDR2 as FQGTGA. V was pared by 2 bases and J by 5 bases, with 8 bases of the junction left unmatched. This CDR3 spans 16 amino acids. The CDR3 sequence: CASSLVPGLVDNEQFF. The CDR3 bases are TGTGCCAGCAGCTTAGTTCCGGGACTAGTGGACAATGAGCAGTTCTTC.

A single count supports this clone. The gene calls are TRBV6-5 and TRBJ1-2; D remains unclear. The CDR3 runs 15 residues. Looked up from germline, CDR1 is MNHEY and CDR2 is SVGAGI. Trimming stripped 4 bases from V and 5 bases from J, with 17 bases between. CDR3 coding DNA: TGTGCCAGCAGTTCCCACCGGGTTCCTACTTATGGCTACACCTTC. It is translated as CASSSHRVPTYGYTF.

The rearrangement uses TRBV3-1 (or the pseudogene TRBV3-2) and TRBJ2-1; D is undetermined. Germline V lookup: CDR1 LGHDT, CDR2 YNNKEL (reference sequence). This CDR3 has 13 amino acids. V dropped 5 bases and J dropped 1 base, with 6 bases sitting between them. The CDR3 region has the DNA TGTGCCAGCAGCACGAAATCCTACAATGAGCAGTTCTTC. This encodes CASSTKSYNEQFF.

This chain joins TRBV27 and TRBJ2-4, with D possibly matching TRBD2 (6 bases). The CDR3 spans 14 residues. V lost 6 bases to trimming and J lost 7 bases, with 16 bases between them. The germline CDR1 and CDR2 sequences are MNHEY and SMNVEV (reference sequence). The DNA of the CDR3 is TGTGCCAGCAGCAGACTAGATGGTAGGAACATTCAGTACTTC. This sequence encodes CASSRLDGRNIQYF.

The V gene is TRBV6-2 or TRBV6-3, the J gene TRBJ1-1; D gene unclear. V shed 0 bases and J shed 5 bases, with 10 bases lying between them. Germline V lookup: CDR1 MNHEY, CDR2 SVGEGT. The CDR3 consists of 14 residues. In DNA, the CDR3 is TGTGCCAGCAGTTACTCAGGAAGGTGTACTGAAGCTTTCTTT. Residues: CASSYSGRCTEAFF.

J is TRBJ2-1 and V is TRBV18; 8 bases agree with TRBD2. The CDR3 spans 17 residues. Germline V gene data show CDR1 as KGHSH and CDR2 as LQKENI. The V and J ends lost 0 bases and 7 bases, in that order; junction bases with no gene match: 11. The CDR3 is CASSPPHGTSRGNEQFF. Written as DNA, the CDR3 is TGTGCCAGCTCACCACCCCACGGGACTAGTCGGGGTAATGAGCAGTTCTTC.

V gene TRBV6-5 combines with J gene TRBJ2-3; 7 bases map to TRBD2. CDR1 and CDR2 from the germline V gene are MNHEY and SVGAGI. The junction had 5 bases not matched to a gene; V was cut back by 0 bases and J by 5 bases. The CDR3 contains 15 residues. CDR3 loop: CASSYSSGGGDTQYF. Written as DNA, the CDR3 is TGTGCCAGCAGTTACTCGTCTGGGGGGGGAGATACGCAGTATTTT.

The V and J genes are TRBV5-6 and TRBJ1-2; D not resolved. Germline CDR1 and CDR2: SGHDT and YYEEEE. This CDR3 has 12 residues. V shed 3 bases and J shed 6 bases, with 9 bases lying between them. The CDR3, as DNA: TGTGCCAGCAGCTGGTTAGCCGATGGCTACACCTTC. As protein: CASSWLADGYTF.

This clone was picked up a small number of times. CDR3 sequence reads: CSVDGGNKHTEAFF. The CDR3 coding sequence is TGCAGCGTTGATGGGGGGAATAAGCACACTGAAGCTTTCTTT. The rearrangement links TRBV29-1 to TRBJ1-1; D possibly corresponds to TRBD1 (5 bases). The CDR3 contains 14 residues. Germline V gene lookup returns CDR1 SQVTM and CDR2 ANQGSEA. Trimming cost V 3 bases and J 3 bases, with 14 bases left between them.

The V gene is TRBV11-3, the J gene TRBJ1-2; no clear D gene. The CDR3 is made up of 14 amino acids. Germline loops: CDR1 SGHNT, CDR2 YENEEA. V lost 5 bases and J lost 2, with 12 bases in between. The CDR3 bases are TGTGCCAGCAGCGCATACAGTCAAAACTATGGCTACACCTTC. Its protein product is CASSAYSQNYGYTF.

The chain recombines TRBV5-6 with TRBJ1-1; D ambiguous. Trimming took 4 bases from V and 1 from J, leaving 14 bases between them. Per the germline V gene, CDR1 is SGHDT and CDR2 is YYEEEE. There are 15 residues in the CDR3. The CDR3 region is CASSPERRSNTEAFF. The DNA of the CDR3 is TGTGCCAGCAGCCCCGAGAGGCGATCGAACACTGAAGCTTTCTTT. The full variable domain, with the rest looked up from reference TRBV5-6 and TRBJ1-1, is DAGVTQSPTHLIKTRGQQVTLRCSPKSGHDTVSWYQQALGQGPQFIFQYYEEEERQRGNFPDRFSGHQFPNYSSELNVNALLLGDSALYLCASSPERRSNTEAFFGQGTRLTVV.

This sequence joins TRBV25-1 and TRBJ1-3, with 7 nucleotides matching TRBD1. Germline trimming cut 8 bases from V and 6 bases from J; bases unmatched to any gene: 7. This CDR3 comprises 13 residues. CDR1 is MGHDK and CDR2 is SYGVNS in the germline V gene. CDR3 in DNA: TGTGCCAGCGGAGACAGGGTTTTAAACACCATATATTTT. Protein: CASGDRVLNTIYF.

The chain carries TRBV7-2 and TRBJ2-3; D call uncertain. The V end was cut by 2 bases, the J end by 2 bases, with 8 bases between. Germline V CDR1 and CDR2: SGHTA, FQGNSA. This CDR3 comprises 14 residues. CDR3 DNA: TGTGCCAGCAGCTTAAGGGCGACCACAGATACGCAGTATTTT. Translation gives CASSLRATTDTQYF.

This CDR3 reads CASSPRDAGANVLTF. CDR3 sequence (DNA): TGTGCCAGCAGCCCACGGGACGCTGGGGCCAACGTCCTGACTTTC. The J gene is TRBJ2-6, the V gene TRBV7-9; D may match TRBD1 or TRBD2 (5 bases each). Looked up from germline, CDR1 is SEHNR and CDR2 is FQNEAQ (reference sequence). This CDR3 region has 15 residues. V lost 5 bases to trimming and J lost 2 bases, with 10 bases between them.

The chain has TRBV7-6 and TRBJ1-6; TRBD1 agrees at 9 bases. Trimming cost V 4 bases and J 10 bases; bases outside gene matches: 8. From germline, CDR1 is SGHVS and CDR2 FNYEAQ. The CDR3 consists of 15 residues. The CDR3 coding sequence is TGTGCCAGCAGCTGGGGACAGGGACTATTCTCACCCCTCCACTTT. Residues: CASSWGQGLFSPLHF. Looking up the rest from reference TRBV7-6 and TRBJ1-6 gives the full variable domain: GAGVSQSPRYKVTKRGQDVALRCDPISGHVSLYWYRQALGQGPEFLTYFNYEAQQDKSGLPNDRFSAERPEGSISTLTIQRTEQRDSAMYRCASSWGQGLFSPLHFGNGTRLTVT.

The rearrangement uses TRBV20-1 and TRBJ2-1; D call uncertain. Germline V lookup: CDR1 DFQATT, CDR2 SNEGSKA (reference sequence). V was shortened by 7 bases and J by 5 bases, with 9 bases between the two germline ends. The CDR3 consists of 11 residues. This chain's CDR3 is CSGSRHNEQFF. The CDR3 region has the DNA TGCAGTGGGTCGCGGCACAATGAGCAGTTCTTC.

This chain links TRBV11-3 with TRBJ2-3; 7 positions agree with TRBD1. The CDR3 runs 17 residues. V shed 4 bases, J shed 6 bases, and the junction held 16 bases outside the gene matches. CDR1 and CDR2 (germline): SGHNT, YENEEA. The CDR3: CASSSGQPTADGDTQYF. The CDR3 region has the DNA TGTGCCAGCAGCTCGGGACAGCCTACCGCCGACGGTGATACGCAGTATTTT.

The chain links TRBV2 to TRBJ2-5; either TRBD1 or TRBD2 may supply D (5 bases each). CDR3 length: 15 residues. Germline-derived CDR1 and CDR2 are SNHLY and FYNNEI. The V and J ends lost 4 bases and 7 bases respectively, with 19 bases between them. CDR3: CASSVRGPILGTQYF. In DNA form, the CDR3 reads TGTGCCAGCAGTGTCCGGGGACCCATCCTAGGGACCCAGTACTTC. The full variable domain, in which reference TRBV2 and TRBJ2-5 provide the parts outside the CDR3, is EPEVTQTPSHQVTQMGQEVILRCVPISNHLYFYWYRQILGQKVEFLVSFYNNEISEKSEIFDDQFSVERPDGSNFTLKIRSTKLEDSAMYFCASSVRGPILGTQYFGPGTRLLVL.

The J gene is TRBJ2-1, the V gene TRBV5-1; D assignment may be TRBD1 or TRBD2 (5 bases each). The V end was cut by 4 bases, the J end by 8 bases, with 10 bases between. The germline gives CDR1 SGHRS, CDR2 YFSETQ. The CDR3 loop spans 12 amino acids. The CDR3: CASSPLGDEQFF. In nucleotides, the CDR3 is TGCGCCAGCAGCCCACTGGGGGATGAGCAGTTCTTC.

The rearrangement links TRBV19 to TRBJ2-1, with a possible D match to TRBD2 (6 bases). This CDR3 is built from 14 residues. The V end lost 4 bases, the J end lost 6 bases, and 13 bases lay between the germline ends. CDR1 is LNHDA, CDR2 SQIVND, per germline (reference sequence). CDR3 sequence: CASSTYRESNEQFF. DNA for the CDR3: TGTGCCAGTAGTACTTACCGGGAGTCCAATGAGCAGTTCTTC.

V gene TRBV4-1 combines with J gene TRBJ2-1, with 8 bases identical to TRBD2. V shed 1 base and J 8 bases; nucleotides not matched to a gene: 16. The germline CDR1 and CDR2 sequences are MGHRA and YSYEKL. The CDR3 covers 18 residues. CDR3 nucleotides: TGCGCCAGCAGCCAAGGGAGTGGCGGGAGGCGAATGATGGATGAGCAGTTCTTC. This codes for CASSQGSGGRRMMDEQFF.

The rearrangement uses TRBV27 and TRBJ1-1, with D perhaps matching TRBD1 (5 bases). CDR3 size: 13 residues. V was trimmed by 8 bases and J by 0 bases, leaving 10 bases between them. Germline V gene data show CDR1 as MNHEY and CDR2 as SMNVEV (reference sequence). The CDR3 loop reads CASGHGVNTEAFF. CDR3 nucleotide sequence: TGTGCCAGCGGACATGGGGTGAACACTGAAGCTTTCTTT.

V is TRBV5-1 and J is TRBJ2-5; 14 nucleotides agree with TRBD2. CDR3 size: 17 residues. The V gene's germline CDR1 is SGHRS and CDR2 YFSETQ. Trimming removed 0 bases from V and 4 bases from J; junction bases left unmatched: 5. CDR3 in amino acids: CASSLGPTSGGAETQYF. The CDR3 region has the DNA TGCGCCAGCAGCTTGGGACCGACTAGCGGGGGGGCAGAGACCCAGTACTTC.

V usage is TRBV3-1 (or the pseudogene TRBV3-2) and J usage is TRBJ1-2; D possibly corresponds to TRBD1 (6 bases). The germline V and J ends were trimmed by 0 bases and 2 bases, with 13 bases remaining between them. Germline loops: CDR1 LGHDT, CDR2 YNNKEL (reference sequence). This CDR3 contains 16 residues. CDR3 protein: CASSQDSRGGNYGYTF. The CDR3 DNA reads TGTGCCAGCAGCCAAGATTCCAGGGGAGGGAACTATGGCTACACCTTC.

The V and J genes are TRBV11-3 and TRBJ2-5, with D possibly matching TRBD2 (5 bases). V lost 4 bases and J 3 bases, leaving 18 bases between the germline ends. Germline-derived CDR1 and CDR2 are SGHNT and YENEEA. This CDR3 is built from 16 residues. The CDR3, as DNA: TGTGCCAGCAGCTCTGGGCGACGGGGAATCGAAGAGACCCAGTACTTC. It yields the protein CASSSGRRGIEETQYF.